Each of the 25 T cell receptor beta chains below was sequenced from the same sample in a study of beta chain features in type 1 diabetes listed by TCRdb under 2018. The library relied on the immunoSEQ multiplex PCR assay. The entire amount of isolated RNA was reverse transcribed using the High Capacity cDNA Reverse Transcription Kit, so the sequenced TCRB transcripts were expressed ones. TCRdb took over this immuneACCESS table, retaining in-frame rearrangements with V and J assigned. Such tables are incomplete; in checked studies, under half of the missing clones stem from an unresolved V gene, and the remainder is unexplained. This sample is represented by some 19,000 clones; 50% of them were singletons. The ten largest clones take up approximately 0.42% of the sample. Material: stem cell memory CD4+ T cells from blood. Taken with the paper, the label for cell subset or site translates to: stem cell-like memory CD4+ T cells. These receptors all stem from a man between 18 and 29 years old in good health.

This clone was seen more than once but under ten times. CDR3 DNA: TGTGCCAGCAGCTTAGCGCGTAGTAGCGGGTACCAAGAGACCCAGTACTTC. Protein sequence: CASSLARSSGYQETQYF. The V and J genes are TRBV7-2 and TRBJ2-5, with TRBD2 identical over 7 bases. V was clipped by 0 bases and J by 0 bases; unmatched bases: 7. CDR3 size: 17 residues. Per germline, CDR1 SGHTA and CDR2 FQGNSA.

The chain has TRBV6-5 and TRBJ2-5, with no clear D. V was clipped by 6 bases and J by 4 bases, with 6 bases between them. The CDR3 contains 11 residues. In germline, CDR1 is MNHEY, CDR2 SVGAGI. CDR3 in amino acids: CASRLVETQYF. In DNA, the CDR3 is TGTGCCAGCAGACTCGTAGAGACCCAGTACTTC.

This clone showed up just once. V usage is TRBV7-9 and J usage is TRBJ2-5; 12 bases map to TRBD2. The CDR3 runs 17 residues. CDR1 is SEHNR, CDR2 FQNEAQ, per germline (reference sequence). V shed 5 bases and J 2 bases; nucleotides not matched to a gene: 9. CDR3 in amino acids: CASSPGTSGRFQETQYF. Written as DNA, the CDR3 is TGTGCCAGCAGCCCCGGGACTAGCGGGCGATTTCAAGAGACCCAGTACTTC.

Only a few counts were recorded for this clone. The gene calls are TRBV6-5 and TRBJ2-1; 7 nucleotides align to TRBD2. The CDR3 spans 15 residues. Germline V gives CDR1 MNHEY, CDR2 SVGAGI. V lost 4 bases, J lost 4 bases, and 7 bases stayed unmatched. The CDR3 sequence: CASSSAGPEYNEQFF. CDR3 sequence (DNA): TGTGCCAGCAGTTCAGCGGGACCGGAATACAATGAGCAGTTCTTC.

The chain employs TRBV7-2 and TRBJ1-1; D is unresolved. With 5 bases removed from V and 0 bases from J, the gap between germline ends came to 7 bases. The CDR3 length is 13 residues. From germline, CDR1 is SGHTA and CDR2 FQGNSA. CDR3 region: CASSIQMNTEAFF. CDR3 DNA sequence: TGTGCCAGCAGCATTCAGATGAACACTGAAGCTTTCTTT.

The V call is TRBV4-2, the J call TRBJ2-1; TRBD2 is a possible D gene (6 bases). This CDR3 has 15 amino acids. Trimming shortened V by 6 bases and J by 5 bases, and 17 bases separated the two germline ends. CDR1 and CDR2 from the germline V gene are LGHNA and YNFKEQ. For the CDR3, the DNA is TGTGCCAGCAGTCCTACCCTTTGGACTAACAATGAGCAGTTCTTC. Its protein product is CASSPTLWTNNEQFF.

The rearrangement uses TRBV6-6 and TRBJ2-3; 7 bases agree with TRBD2. The CDR3 sequence is 16 residues long. V dropped 6 bases and J dropped 4; count of bases not matched to a gene: 13. CDR1 is MNHNY and CDR2 is SVGAGI in the germline V gene (reference sequence). The CDR3 spells CASSLREAGASDTQYF. Written as DNA, the CDR3 is TGTGCCAGCAGCCTACGGGAGGCGGGAGCTTCAGATACGCAGTATTTT.

The chain is built from TRBV6-5 and TRBJ1-1; a weak D match, TRBD1 (5 bases). CDR1 and CDR2 from the germline V gene are MNHEY and SVGAGI. V was clipped by 2 bases and J by 3 bases, with 7 bases between them. The CDR3 is 13 amino acids. The CDR3 region is CASSYDRDTEAFF. DNA for the CDR3: TGTGCCAGCAGTTACGACAGAGACACTGAAGCTTTCTTT.

This chain joins TRBV5-4 and TRBJ2-7, with TRBD2 matching 7 bases. Losses at the gene ends were 4 bases for V and 0 bases for J; bases not matched to a gene: 7. This CDR3 has 15 amino acids. Germline CDR1 SGHNT, CDR2 YYREEE (reference sequence). The CDR3 region is CASSIGLVSSYEQYF. CDR3 sequence (DNA): TGTGCCAGCAGCATAGGACTAGTCAGCTCCTACGAGCAGTACTTC.

The chain recombines TRBV29-1 with TRBJ2-7, with 9 positions matching TRBD1. V was clipped by 6 bases and J by 3 bases; unmatched bases: 6. The V gene's germline CDR1 is SQVTM and CDR2 ANQGSEA. This CDR3 spans 13 amino acids. CDR3 region: CSVHDRGSYEQYF. The CDR3, as DNA: TGCAGCGTCCACGACAGGGGGAGCTACGAGCAGTACTTC.

This clone was found a few times. The chain joins TRBV28 to TRBJ2-5, with 9 bases fitting TRBD2. J gave up 5 bases and V 3 bases, and 10 bases lay outside the gene matches. The germline gives CDR1 MDHEN, CDR2 SYDVKM. The CDR3 spans 16 residues. The CDR3 loop is CASSLDVSGSLETQYF. The CDR3 DNA reads as TGTGCCAGCAGTTTGGATGTTAGCGGGAGTCTTGAGACCCAGTACTTC. Looking up the rest from reference TRBV28 and TRBJ2-5 gives the full variable domain: DVKVTQSSRYLVKRTGEKVFLECVQDMDHENMFWYRQDPGLGLRLIYFSYDVKMKEKGDIPEGYSVSREKKERFSLILESASTNQTSMYLCASSLDVSGSLETQYFGPGTRLLVL.

This sequence joins TRBV13 and TRBJ1-2; no clear D. Germline V gene lookup returns CDR1 PRHDT and CDR2 FYEKMQ (reference sequence). Deletions cut 5 bases from V and 5 bases from J, with 9 bases between. The CDR3 covers 12 residues. The CDR3 sequence is CASSLRTYGYTF. The CDR3, as DNA: TGTGCCAGCAGCCTCCGGACTTATGGCTACACCTTC.

The chain employs TRBV7-3 and TRBJ1-1, with D perhaps TRBD1 (6 bases). The CDR3 runs 13 residues. The V and J ends lost 5 bases and 0 bases respectively, with 7 bases between them. Germline CDR1 and CDR2: SGHTA and FQGTGA. The CDR3 DNA reads as TGTGCCAGCAGCCGACAGGTGAACACTGAAGCTTTCTTT. Its translation: CASSRQVNTEAFF.

This clone showed up just a few times. The chain uses TRBV10-3 and TRBJ1-1; 8 bases agree with TRBD1. This CDR3 region has 15 residues. Germline-derived CDR1 and CDR2 are ENHRY and SYGVKD. V was clipped by 4 bases and J by 7 bases; unmatched bases: 11. DNA for the CDR3: TGTGCCATCAGTGGTCAGGGGGCCCCCGCTGGTGAAGCTTTCTTT. It is translated as CAISGQGAPAGEAFF.

V usage is TRBV5-8 and J usage is TRBJ1-2; 7 nucleotides align to TRBD1. The CDR3 extends over 15 amino acids. V gave up 5 bases and J gave up 1 base; unmatched junction bases: 8. Germline CDR1 is SGHTS and CDR2 is YDEGEE. CDR3 residues: CASSLGQAYNYGYTF. CDR3 DNA: TGTGCCAGCAGTCTTGGACAGGCCTATAACTATGGCTACACCTTC.

The chain employs TRBV29-1 and TRBJ2-2; D is perhaps TRBD1 (6 bases). V dropped 4 bases and J dropped 7 bases, with 10 bases sitting between them. Germline loops: CDR1 SQVTM, CDR2 ANQGSEA. This CDR3 comprises 12 residues. CDR3 in DNA: TGCAGCGTTGGAGGGGGAAGCGGGGAGCTGTTTTTT. This translates into CSVGGGSGELFF.

The rearrangement links TRBV4-2 to TRBJ1-2, with 7 positions matching TRBD1. This CDR3 is 17 amino acids long. The trim removed 2 bases at V and 5 bases at J, leaving 14 bases unmatched. CDR1 is LGHNA and CDR2 is YNFKEQ in the germline V gene. The CDR3 DNA is TGTGCCAGCAGCCAACCTTCGAACAGGGGCGCCCAGTATGGCTACACCTTC. It codes for CASSQPSNRGAQYGYTF.

This clone has just a few counts. The chain is built from TRBV7-8 and TRBJ2-3, with 7 positions matching TRBD2. Germline trimming cut 1 base from V and 4 bases from J; bases unmatched to any gene: 5. The CDR3 sequence is 15 residues long. Germline V gene lookup returns CDR1 SGHVS and CDR2 FQNEAQ. DNA for the CDR3: TGTGCCAGCAGCTTAGTGCGGGAGTCCCCAGATACGCAGTATTTT. It yields the protein CASSLVRESPDTQYF.

The gene calls are TRBV14 and TRBJ2-7, with 7 nucleotides matching TRBD1. The CDR3 length is 15 residues. Trimming at V came to 1 base and at J to 2 bases, leaving 5 bases not matched to a gene. Germline lookup yields CDR1 SGHDN and CDR2 FVKESK. The CDR3 region has the DNA TGTGCCAGCAGCCAAGCGCGACAGGGAACCTACGAGCAGTACTTC. Encoded protein: CASSQARQGTYEQYF.

This chain uses TRBV6-5 with TRBJ2-5, with TRBD1 matching over 7 bases. In germline, CDR1 is MNHEY, CDR2 SVGAGI. J was trimmed by 4 bases and V by 4 bases; bases with no gene match: 3. There are 13 residues in the CDR3. The CDR3 here is CASSSQGRETQYF. CDR3 coding DNA: TGTGCCAGCAGTTCACAGGGGAGAGAGACCCAGTACTTC.

There are a few counts of this clone. J is TRBJ2-2 and V is TRBV14, with D tentatively TRBD1 (6 bases). Germline values: CDR1 SGHDN, CDR2 FVKESK. This CDR3 region has 16 residues. Trimming removed 1 base from V and 0 bases from J, with 9 bases in between. This chain's CDR3 is CASSQVAGANTGELFF. CDR3 coding DNA: TGTGCCAGCAGCCAAGTTGCAGGGGCGAACACCGGGGAGCTGTTTTTT.

The chain links TRBV20-1 to TRBJ1-2, with a possible D match to TRBD1 (5 bases). The germline CDR1 and CDR2 sequences are DFQATT and SNEGSKA (reference sequence). The CDR3 covers 9 residues. The CDR3 DNA reads as TGCAGGGGGCACTATGGCTACACCTTC. Translation: CRGHYGYTF.

This clone is medium-sized in the sample. The V gene is TRBV18, the J gene TRBJ2-3, with D tentatively TRBD1 (6 bases). Germline lookup yields CDR1 KGHSH and CDR2 LQKENI. V was pared by 6 bases and J by 2 bases, with 15 bases between. The CDR3 sequence is 15 residues long. DNA of the CDR3: TGTGCCAGCTCCCGCCAAGGGGGACCCACAGATACGCAGTATTTT. Translating it yields CASSRQGGPTDTQYF.

The chain combines TRBV30 with TRBJ1-6; 7 bases are shared with TRBD1. CDR3 length: 14 amino acids. CDR1 is GTSNPN, CDR2 SVGIG, per germline (reference sequence). Unmatched junction bases numbered 6, after V lost 1 base and J lost 9 bases. The CDR3 nucleotides read TGTGCCTGGAGTGACAGGGGCCGAGGTTCACCCCTCCACTTT. Translating it yields CAWSDRGRGSPLHF.

The rearrangement uses TRBV11-1 and TRBJ1-3; TRBD1 matches at 9 bases. V lost 5 bases, J lost 2 bases, and 4 bases stayed unmatched. The germline CDR1 and CDR2 sequences are SGHAT and FQDESV (reference sequence). This CDR3 is 15 amino acids long. The CDR3 nucleotides read TGTGCCAGCAGCGCCACAGGGGGCACTGGAAACACCATATATTTT. Residues: CASSATGGTGNTIYF. The whole variable domain, filled in from reference TRBV11-1 and TRBJ1-3, reads EAEVAQSPRYKITEKSQAVAFWCDPISGHATLYWYRQILGQGPELLVQFQDESVVDDSQLPKDRFSAERLKGVDSTLKIQPAELGDSAMYLCASSATGGTGNTIYFGEGSWLTVV.